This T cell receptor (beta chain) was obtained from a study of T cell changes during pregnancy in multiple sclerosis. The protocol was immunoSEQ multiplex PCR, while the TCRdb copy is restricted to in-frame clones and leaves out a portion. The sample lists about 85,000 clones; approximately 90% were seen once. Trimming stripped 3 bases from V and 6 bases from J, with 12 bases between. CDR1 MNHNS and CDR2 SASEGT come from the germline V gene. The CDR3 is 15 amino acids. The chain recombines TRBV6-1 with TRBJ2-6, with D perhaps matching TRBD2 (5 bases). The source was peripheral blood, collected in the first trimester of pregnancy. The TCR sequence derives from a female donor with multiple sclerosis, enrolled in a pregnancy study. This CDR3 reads CASSEQAGMANVLTF. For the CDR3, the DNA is TGTGCCAGCAGTGAGCAGGCGGGTATGGCCAACGTCCTGACTTTC.